The 10 T cell receptor beta chains below come from one sample, sequenced in a study of OX40 agonist ivuxolimab in advanced cancers. TCRdb's table, derived via immunoSEQ multiplex PCR, lists solely in-frame clones and lacks some. The sample carries about 14,000 clones, 55% to 75% recorded once. The sequences come from CD4+ or CD8+ T cells sorted from blood, collected in a trial of the OX40 agonist ivuxolimab. Source of these receptors: an adult with an advanced solid tumor such as melanoma, head and neck, liver or kidney cancer.

This chain links TRBV27 with TRBJ2-1, with 9 bases aligning to TRBD2. The V gene's germline CDR1 is MNHEY and CDR2 SMNVEV (reference sequence). Trimming at V came to 6 bases and at J to 0 bases, leaving 3 bases not matched to a gene. The CDR3 covers 15 residues. CDR3 nucleotide sequence: TGTGCCAGCAGCCATAGCGGGAGCTCCTACAATGAGCAGTTCTTC. It yields the protein CASSHSGSSYNEQFF.

The chain employs TRBV27 and TRBJ2-1; 10 positions agree with TRBD2. Germline V CDR1 and CDR2: MNHEY, SMNVEV (reference sequence). With V trimmed by 5 bases and J by 3 bases, 10 bases remained unmatched. The CDR3 sequence is 17 residues long. CDR3 coding DNA: TGTGCCAGCAGTCAGTTTAGCGGGAGGCGAAGCTACAATGAGCAGTTCTTC. Its protein is CASSQFSGRRSYNEQFF.

V usage is TRBV7-6 and J usage is TRBJ2-1; TRBD2 matches 8 bases. The CDR3 is 17 amino acids. The V segment lost 2 bases and the J segment 2 bases; nucleotides outside the gene matches: 8. Per the germline V gene, CDR1 is SGHVS and CDR2 is FNYEAQ. The chain's CDR3 is CASSLLRGAGAYNEQFF. Written as DNA, the CDR3 is TGTGCCAGCAGCTTACTCCGAGGAGCGGGGGCCTACAATGAGCAGTTCTTC.

The V gene is TRBV7-9, the J gene TRBJ2-7; 11 positions match TRBD1. The CDR3 is made up of 16 amino acids. V shed 5 bases and J 5 bases; nucleotides not matched to a gene: 11. Germline assignment: CDR1 SEHNR and CDR2 FQNEAQ (reference sequence). DNA for the CDR3: TGTGCCAGCAGCCCACCGATTGGGACAGGGGGAAACGAGCAGTACTTC. This codes for CASSPPIGTGGNEQYF.

The chain combines TRBV5-1 with TRBJ1-2, with a possible D match to TRBD1 (5 bases). Trimming took 6 bases from V and 3 from J, leaving 18 bases between them. This CDR3 is built from 15 residues. CDR1 and CDR2 (germline): SGHRS, YFSETQ. The CDR3 protein is CASTRYSGFDYGYTF. DNA of the CDR3: TGCGCCAGCACCCGCTATTCAGGGTTTGACTATGGCTACACCTTC. Full variable domain (outside the CDR3, taken from reference TRBV5-1 and TRBJ1-2): KAGVTQTPRYLIKTRGQQVTLSCSPISGHRSVSWYQQTPGQGLQFLFEYFSETQRNKGNFPGRFSGRQFSNSRSEMNVSTLELGDSALYLCASTRYSGFDYGYTFGSGTRLTVV.

The rearrangement joins TRBV5-4 to TRBJ2-7; 8 nucleotides match TRBD1. The V segment lost 3 bases and the J segment 4 bases; nucleotides outside the gene matches: 9. The CDR3 totals 15 residues. Germline V lookup: CDR1 SGHNT, CDR2 YYREEE (reference sequence). CDR3 protein: CASSSGTGDFYEQYF. The CDR3 region has the DNA TGTGCCAGCAGCTCTGGGACAGGCGATTTTTACGAGCAGTACTTC.

The genes are TRBV5-4 and TRBJ2-1; D might be TRBD1 (5 bases). The CDR3 loop spans 13 amino acids. The germline V gene encodes CDR1 SGHNT and CDR2 YYREEE (reference sequence). Trimming stripped 5 bases from V and 3 bases from J, with 9 bases between. CDR3 nucleotides: TGTGCCAGCAGAGTAGACAGCTACAATGAGCAGTTCTTC. This sequence encodes CASRVDSYNEQFF.

This chain links TRBV28 with TRBJ2-4; tentative D call: TRBD1 (5 bases). CDR3 length: 17 amino acids. Between the trimmed V and J ends, which lost 6 bases and 0 bases, there was a span of 18 bases. The germline CDR1 and CDR2 sequences are MDHEN and SYDVKM. DNA of the CDR3: TGTGCCAGCAGCACACCCAGACAGATGACAGCCAAAAACATTCAGTACTTC. Protein product: CASSTPRQMTAKNIQYF. Complete variable domain (other parts from reference TRBV28 and TRBJ2-4): DVKVTQSSRYLVKRTGEKVFLECVQDMDHENMFWYRQDPGLGLRLIYFSYDVKMKEKGDIPEGYSVSREKKERFSLILESASTNQTSMYLCASSTPRQMTAKNIQYFGAGTRLSVL.

This clone has a single count. CDR3 coding DNA: TGTGCCAGCAGCTCCCGGGACAGGGGAACTGAAGCTTTCTTT. This translates into CASSSRDRGTEAFF. The J gene is TRBJ1-1, the V gene TRBV7-9; 10 bases fit TRBD1. V dropped 4 bases and J dropped 5; count of bases not matched to a gene: 4. Looked up from germline, CDR1 is SEHNR and CDR2 is FQNEAQ (reference sequence). The CDR3 loop spans 14 amino acids.

The V and J genes are TRBV5-6 and TRBJ2-7; D ambiguous. This CDR3 region has 15 residues. Germline assignment: CDR1 SGHDT and CDR2 YYEEEE. The germline V and J ends were trimmed by 4 bases and 2 bases, with 16 bases remaining between them. The CDR3 reads CASSLADIRTYEQYF. The CDR3 DNA reads TGTGCCAGCAGCCTGGCTGACATACGTACCTACGAGCAGTACTTC. The full variable domain, with the rest looked up from reference TRBV5-6 and TRBJ2-7, is DAGVTQSPTHLIKTRGQQVTLRCSPKSGHDTVSWYQQALGQGPQFIFQYYEEEERQRGNFPDRFSGHQFPNYSSELNVNALLLGDSALYLCASSLADIRTYEQYFGPGTRLTVT.